This is a list of T cell receptor beta chains from one sample in a study of blood T cell repertoires in COVID-19. Generated by immunoSEQ multiplex PCR, the TCRdb table keeps only in-frame clones and is missing some. The table lists 200,000 to 300,000 clones, around 89% of them singletons. The specimen was PBMCs or T cells enriched from blood (not recorded which). These receptors all come from a woman in her twenties or thirties who had recovered from COVID-19. CDR3s include the opening cysteine and the closing phenylalanine or tryptophan. A D gene is named only where the DNA matches it firmly. Expanded clones are given a class, and other clones once, few, many or no size at all.

d_call,clone_size,v_call,j_call,cdr3_nt,cdr3_aa
-,few,TRBV2,TRBJ1-2,TGTGCCAGCATTGGAGGGCGAGGGATTGTGGGCTACACCTTC,CASIGGRGIVGYTF
-,-,TRBV11-3,TRBJ2-3,TGTGCCAGCAGCCCCCTAGAAGGTACGCAGTATTTT,CASSPLEGTQYF
TRBD2,-,TRBV9,TRBJ2-1,TGTGCCAGCAGCGTGAGAGCGGGAGGGCCCCACAATGAGCAGTTCTTC,CASSVRAGGPHNEQFF
-,-,TRBV27,TRBJ1-1,TGTGCCAGCAGTGGAGATGCGAACACTGAAGCTTTCTTT,CASSGDANTEAFF
TRBD1,-,TRBV5-1,TRBJ2-7,TGCGCCAGCAGCCTAGACAGGGGTGCCAACGAGCAGTACTTC,CASSLDRGANEQYF
-,-,TRBV14,TRBJ2-1,TGTGCCAGCAGCCAGCTCTTCGGGCAGTTCTTC,CASSQLFGQFF
-,few,TRBV6-5,TRBJ1-5,TGTGCCAGCAGCCGTTATAGCAATCAGCCCCAGCATTTT,CASSRYSNQPQHF
-,-,TRBV19,TRBJ1-5,TGTGCCAGTAGTATCTGGGAGGGGTTGAGCAATCAGCCCCAGCATTTT,CASSIWEGLSNQPQHF
-,-,TRBV15,TRBJ2-7,TGTGCCACCAGCAGAGATATGTCGTACGAGCAGTACTTC,CATSRDMSYEQYF
-,-,TRBV10-3,TRBJ2-2,TGTGCCTTCTCCAAGACAGACAACACCGGGGAGCTGTTTTTT,CAFSKTDNTGELFF
-,-,TRBV19,TRBJ1-6,TGTGCCAGTAGTATAGACACAGGGTCTCGCAGCTCCTATAATTCACCCCTCCACTTT,CASSIDTGSRSSYNSPLHF
TRBD1,-,TRBV9,TRBJ2-2,TGTGCCAGCAGCGATACTTCGACAGGGTTGAACACCGGGGAGCTGTTTTTT,CASSDTSTGLNTGELFF
TRBD2,once,TRBV2,TRBJ2-1,TGTGCCAGCAGTGGTAATAGCGGGTATGAGCAGTTCTTC,CASSGNSGYEQFF
TRBD1,-,TRBV28,TRBJ1-2,TGTGCCAGCAGGAAGGGGGCTCAAGGCTACACCTTC,CASRKGAQGYTF
TRBD1,-,TRBV4-3,TRBJ1-4,TGCGCCAGCAGCCAAGAGCAGGGGGGTTTTGCAACTAATGAAAAACTGTTTTTT,CASSQEQGGFATNEKLFF
-,-,TRBV30,TRBJ1-1,TGTGCCTGGACTGCAGGGAAATTGAACACTGAAGCTTTCTTT,CAWTAGKLNTEAFF
-,-,TRBV28,TRBJ1-1,TGTGCCAGCGGGTGGGAGGCCACTGAAGCTTTCTTT,CASGWEATEAFF
TRBD1,few,TRBV4-1,TRBJ1-6,TGCGCCAGCAGCCGACTGACAGGGGAACTCTATAATTCACCCCTCCACTTT,CASSRLTGELYNSPLHF
TRBD1,-,TRBV12-5,TRBJ1-2,TGTGCTAGTGGTCGTGGGGGACAGATAAACTATGGCTACACCTTC,CASGRGGQINYGYTF
-,-,TRBV6-2/TRBV6-3,TRBJ2-3,TGTGCCAGCAGTTACGGCAGGGCCACAGATACGCAGTATTTT,CASSYGRATDTQYF
-,-,TRBV10-3,TRBJ2-3,TGTGCCATCAGTGCAAAATCCGAGAATACGCAGTATTTT,CAISAKSENTQYF
TRBD1,-,TRBV28,TRBJ1-5,TGTGCCAGCAGTTCGCCCCGGGACAGTCATAGCAATCAGCCCCAGCATTTT,CASSSPRDSHSNQPQHF
-,-,TRBV5-1,TRBJ2-5,TGCGCCAGCAGCTTGGACGGGGAGACCCAGTACTTC,CASSLDGETQYF
TRBD2,-,TRBV7-9,TRBJ2-1,TGTGCCAGCAGCTCCATCGGGACTAACTCCTACAATGAGCAGTTCTTC,CASSSIGTNSYNEQFF
TRBD1,-,TRBV6-5,TRBJ2-1,TGTGCCAGCAGCCGGGACAGAGGACCGAATGAGCAGTTCTTC,CASSRDRGPNEQFF
-,once,TRBV21-1,TRBJ2-1,TGTGCCAGCAGCAAATGGGAGGACAGGAACTCCTACAATGAGCAGTTCTTC,CASSKWEDRNSYNEQFF
-,-,TRBV28,TRBJ1-1,TGTGCCAGCAGGTTCACAGGCCAAACTGAAGCTTTCTTT,CASRFTGQTEAFF
-,-,TRBV5-1,TRBJ2-1,TGCGCCAGCACCGATAGCGGTACTATAGATGAGCAGTTCTTC,CASTDSGTIDEQFF
-,-,TRBV19,TRBJ1-1,TGTGCCAGTAGTATAGTCAGGAACACTGAAGCTTTCTTT,CASSIVRNTEAFF
-,once,TRBV6-2/TRBV6-3,TRBJ2-7,TGTGCCAGCAGCTCCCTCCTGGGGAATGAAAAGAGGGTCGAGCAGTACTTC,CASSSLLGNEKRVEQYF
-,-,TRBV12-3/TRBV12-4,TRBJ1-1,TGTGCCAGCAAACAGGGCGCTGAAGCTTTCTTT,CASKQGAEAFF
-,-,TRBV6-5,TRBJ2-1,TGTGCCAGCAGTTACTCAGGGGATGAGCAGTTCTTC,CASSYSGDEQFF
TRBD2,-,TRBV7-9,TRBJ2-3,TGTGCCAGCAGCTTACGTAATCGACTAGCGGGAGGAGATACGCAGTATTTT,CASSLRNRLAGGDTQYF
-,-,TRBV27,TRBJ1-1,TGTGCCAGCAGCCTCGCGGGGGTCGCTGAAGCTTTCTTT,CASSLAGVAEAFF
-,-,TRBV5-4,TRBJ1-1,TGTGCCAGCAGCCCAGATTTATTGAGGGCAGGGAACACTGAAGCTTTCTTT,CASSPDLLRAGNTEAFF
-,-,TRBV9,TRBJ2-3,TGTGCCAGCAGCGTACGACAGGCAGATACGCAGTATTTT,CASSVRQADTQYF
-,-,TRBV7-9,TRBJ1-6,TGTGCCAGCAGCTTACAGGGAGGGCGTTCACCCCTCCACTTT,CASSLQGGRSPLHF
-,-,TRBV18,TRBJ1-2,TGTGCCAGCTCACCACCCGGGGAGCCAAACTATGGCTACACCTTC,CASSPPGEPNYGYTF
-,-,TRBV15,TRBJ2-1,TGTGCCACCAGCAGAGAGCGGACACGATACAATGAGCAGTTCTTC,CATSRERTRYNEQFF
TRBD1,-,TRBV5-5,TRBJ2-1,TGTGCCAGCAGCTTTGGAGCGGACAGGGATGAGCAGTTCTTC,CASSFGADRDEQFF
TRBD1,-,TRBV19,TRBJ1-2,TGTGCCAGTAGTCTCTTTCGGACAGGAGATATCAATGGCTACACCTTC,CASSLFRTGDINGYTF
TRBD1,-,TRBV19,TRBJ1-5,TGTGCCAGTAGTATAAAGGGACAGAAGAGCAATCAGCCCCAGCATTTT,CASSIKGQKSNQPQHF
TRBD1,-,TRBV30,TRBJ1-2,TGTGCCTGGAGGTGGGGACAGGGGACCAATGGCTACACCTTC,CAWRWGQGTNGYTF
TRBD2,-,TRBV5-6,TRBJ2-3,TGTGCCAGCAGCTTGGGACTAGCCCTAAGCACAGATACGCAGTATTTT,CASSLGLALSTDTQYF
-,-,TRBV25-1,TRBJ1-2,TGTGCCAGCAGTGAACTGGGGCCGCAAGGCTACACCTTC,CASSELGPQGYTF
-,-,TRBV19,TRBJ2-1,TGTGCCAGTAGCCCCGGTGTCAGGGATGAGCAGTTCTTC,CASSPGVRDEQFF
TRBD1,-,TRBV19,TRBJ2-3,TGTGCCAGTAGGGGACAGGGTAAGGATACGCAGTATTTT,CASRGQGKDTQYF
-,-,TRBV7-8,TRBJ1-5,TGTGCCAGCAGCTTAGGGGGCGGCCGTCAGCCCCAGCATTTT,CASSLGGGRQPQHF
TRBD1,-,TRBV7-2,TRBJ1-2,TGTGCCAGCAGCCCGGACAGGGTTTACTTTTATGGCTACACCTTC,CASSPDRVYFYGYTF
TRBD2,-,TRBV7-2,TRBJ2-2,TGTGCCAGCAGAAGAGCGGGAGCGGGCACCGGGGAGCTGTTTTTT,CASRRAGAGTGELFF
TRBD1,-,TRBV11-2,TRBJ1-6,TGTGCCAGCAGCTTACGCCCCGGGACAGGACAATCACCCCTCCACTTT,CASSLRPGTGQSPLHF
TRBD1,-,TRBV9,TRBJ1-6,TGTGCCAGCAGCGAGGGACAGGGCTATAATTCACCCCTCCACTTT,CASSEGQGYNSPLHF
TRBD2,-,TRBV11-2,TRBJ2-2,TGTGCCAGCAGCTTAAATCGGGAGGCCTTATCCCCCGGGGAGCTGTTTTTT,CASSLNREALSPGELFF
-,-,TRBV10-3,TRBJ1-2,TGTGCCATCAGTGAGTCTCTCTATGGCTACACCTTC,CAISESLYGYTF
-,-,TRBV7-3,TRBJ2-3,TGTGCCAGCAGCTTAACTGCGGGGCCCTTGCAGTATTTT,CASSLTAGPLQYF